Each of the 26 T cell receptor beta chains below was sequenced from the same sample in a study of T-cell reconstitution after alpha-beta-depleted transplantation in children. Unique molecular identifiers were used in preparing the TCRbeta library. TCRdb called the PCR reads again in MiXCR, with one record for every CDR3 protein. The sample has some 190,000 distinct CDR3 sequences, around 10% seen once. The sample consisted of PBMCs, taken before TCRalphabeta/CD19-depleted stem cell transplant. These TCRs come from a boy aged 2-15 years with acute myeloid leukemia, due to receive a stem cell transplant.

This clonotype has ten or more counts. The J gene is TRBJ2-5, the V gene TRBV3-1; 7 bases line up with TRBD1. Germline V gene sequence: CDR1 LGHDT, CDR2 YNNKEL (reference sequence). J lost 2 bases, V lost 4 bases, and 7 bases had no gene match. This CDR3 is 15 amino acids long. The chain's CDR3 is CASSRQTGQQETQYF. The DNA for the CDR3 is TGTGCCAGCAGCCGACAGACGGGACAGCAAGAGACCCAGTACTTC.

This clonotype was observed at least ten times. This sequence joins TRBV10-3 and TRBJ2-3; maybe TRBD2 (6 bases). The CDR3 totals 16 residues. Trimming shortened V by 0 bases and J by 5 bases, and 15 bases separated the two germline ends. Germline values: CDR1 ENHRY, CDR2 SYGVKD. CDR3 nucleotide sequence: TGTGCCATCAGTGAGTCCGGGGGTAGCGCGATAGATACGCAGTATTTT. Protein product: CAISESGGSAIDTQYF.

This clonotype appeared many times. The chain has TRBV7-9 and TRBJ2-2, with a weak D call TRBD1 (5 bases). CDR3 length: 15 amino acids. Germline V lookup: CDR1 SEHNR, CDR2 FQNEAQ (reference sequence). Trimming left V 5 bases short and J 3 bases short, with 13 bases between. The CDR3 DNA follows: TGTGCCAGCAGCCATACAGGAGACTACACCGGGGAGCTGTTTTTT. Protein product: CASSHTGDYTGELFF.

This clonotype was seen at least ten times. The genes are TRBV3-1 and TRBJ2-7; D not resolved. Germline CDR1 reads LGHDT; CDR2 reads YNNKEL (reference sequence). The CDR3 is 13 amino acids. V lost 8 bases, J lost 1 base, and 12 bases lay in between. CDR3 region: CASLDSRSYEQYF. The CDR3 region has the DNA TGTGCCAGCCTTGACTCGCGATCCTACGAGCAGTACTTC.

There are many counts of this clonotype. The genes are TRBV7-6 and TRBJ2-1; 9 bases fit TRBD2. Germline trimming cut 4 bases from V and 2 bases from J; bases unmatched to any gene: 6. The V gene's germline CDR1 is SGHVS and CDR2 FNYEAQ. This CDR3 has 16 residues. The CDR3 sequence is CASSSRAGGTYNEQFF. The CDR3 region has the DNA TGTGCCAGCAGCTCAAGAGCGGGGGGAACCTACAATGAGCAGTTCTTC.

This clonotype has a count of ten or more. The chain couples TRBV12-3 or TRBV12-4 to TRBJ2-3; D is undetermined. V lost 3 bases and J 6 bases, leaving 16 bases between the germline ends. The length of the CDR3 is 15 residues. CDR3 bases: TGTGCCAGCAGTTTTAATATAAGGGAAGCGGATACGCAGTATTTT. Translating gives CASSFNIREADTQYF.

This clonotype was detected ten times or more. The chain employs TRBV27 and TRBJ2-7; TRBD2 matches 10 bases. CDR3 length equals 15 residues. Trimming cost V 3 bases and J 4 bases; bases outside gene matches: 6. From germline, CDR1 is MNHEY and CDR2 SMNVEV (reference sequence). Written as DNA, the CDR3 is TGTGCCAGCAGTTTTGGGACTAGCGCTGTATACGAGCAGTACTTC. Protein sequence: CASSFGTSAVYEQYF.

This clonotype was observed at least ten times. This rearrangement joins TRBV7-2 to TRBJ2-7, with 7 bases lining up with TRBD1. J was trimmed by 1 base and V by 4 bases; bases with no gene match: 7. The CDR3 extends over 15 amino acids. CDR1 and CDR2 from the germline V gene are SGHTA and FQGNSA. CDR3 nucleotides: TGTGCCAGCAGCTCCACCGGGACAGCATCCTACGAGCAGTACTTC. It is translated as CASSSTGTASYEQYF.

This clonotype was detected many times. This chain connects TRBV6-5 to TRBJ1-2; D gene ambiguous. The V end lost 2 bases, the J end lost 0 bases, and 7 bases lay between the germline ends. CDR3 length: 14 amino acids. Germline CDR1 MNHEY, CDR2 SVGAGI. The CDR3 DNA reads TGTGCCAGCAGTTACGGGGTATCTAACTATGGCTACACCTTC. It specifies CASSYGVSNYGYTF.

Turning to this clonotype: A much larger clone lies a single base off, so this may be a read error. This chain joins TRBV29-1 and TRBJ2-3, with D hard to call. The CDR3 has 12 amino acids. V dropped 7 bases and J dropped 6 bases, with 14 bases sitting between them. CDR1 SQVTM and CDR2 ANQGSEA come from the germline V gene. The CDR3 reads CSARSPPDTQYF. In nucleotides, the CDR3 is TGCAGCGCCCGGTCCCCCCCGGATACGCAGTATTTT.

This clonotype was counted at least ten times. V usage is TRBV5-1 and J usage is TRBJ1-2; D is possibly TRBD1 (5 bases). Trimming stripped 4 bases from V and 6 bases from J, with 10 bases between. Germline V CDR1 and CDR2: SGHRS, YFSETQ. The CDR3 runs 12 residues. DNA of the CDR3: TGCGCCAGCAGCCGGGGCGCAGATGGCTACACCTTC. Protein product: CASSRGADGYTF.

This clonotype appeared many times. This chain connects TRBV28 to TRBJ2-2; 9 bases line up with TRBD2. V lost 0 bases, J lost 4 bases, and 18 bases stayed unmatched. The CDR3 spans 21 residues. Germline CDR1 MDHEN, CDR2 SYDVKM. In nucleotides, the CDR3 is TGTGCCAGCAGTTTATGGACCGGACTAGCGTACCGGGAGGGTTTCACCGGGGAGCTGTTTTTT. The encoded protein is CASSLWTGLAYREGFTGELFF.

Details on this clonotype: A much larger clone sits a single nucleotide away, making a read error possible. V and J are TRBV7-2 and TRBJ1-2, with 7 nucleotides matching TRBD1. The junction had 13 bases not matched to a gene; V was cut back by 6 bases and J by 6 bases. This CDR3 region has 15 residues. The germline V gene encodes CDR1 SGHTA and CDR2 FQGNSA. The CDR3 bases are TGTGCCAGCAGACACCAGGACAGGTGGCTCGATGGCTACACCTTC. Translated: CASRHQDRWLDGYTF.

This clonotype was counted many times. V and J are TRBV2 and TRBJ2-3; 14 positions agree with TRBD2. V shed 6 bases and J 7 bases; nucleotides not matched to a gene: 6. The CDR3 loop spans 15 amino acids. Germline V CDR1 and CDR2: SNHLY, FYNNEI. The CDR3 protein is CASRETSGGAYTQYF. In nucleotides, the CDR3 is TGTGCCAGCAGGGAGACTAGCGGGGGGGCCTATACGCAGTATTTT.

V usage is TRBV28 and J usage is TRBJ1-1; D is unresolved. Trimming removed 4 bases at V and 3 bases at J, with 15 bases between. The CDR3 totals 15 residues. Per the germline V gene, CDR1 is MDHEN and CDR2 is SYDVKM. DNA for the CDR3: TGTGCCAGCAGTTCCTTAACGACTGTACACACTGAAGCTTTCTTT. Its translation: CASSSLTTVHTEAFF.

The table lists this clonotype with many counts. The V and J genes are TRBV12-3 or TRBV12-4 and TRBJ1-5; 7 bases align to TRBD1. The CDR3 sequence is 15 residues long. The junction had 6 bases not matched to a gene; V was cut back by 6 bases and J by 1 base. The CDR3 here is CASRKTGNSNQPQHF. CDR3 nucleotide sequence: TGTGCCAGCAGGAAGACAGGGAACAGCAATCAGCCCCAGCATTTT.

This clonotype has a count of ten or more. The chain links TRBV20-1 to TRBJ2-2, with 13 bases matching TRBD2. V shed 3 bases and J 4 bases; nucleotides not matched to a gene: 5. This CDR3 is 16 amino acids long. Germline V gene sequence: CDR1 DFQATT, CDR2 SNEGSKA (reference sequence). The chain's CDR3 is CSASTSGRAGTGELFF. The CDR3 DNA reads as TGCAGTGCTAGTACTAGCGGGAGGGCCGGCACCGGGGAGCTGTTTTTT.

This clonotype was recorded many times. The rearrangement joins TRBV29-1 to TRBJ2-1; 9 bases map to TRBD2. Trimming cost V 2 bases and J 4 bases; bases outside gene matches: 3. The CDR3 runs 14 residues. CDR1 SQVTM and CDR2 ANQGSEA come from the germline V gene. Written as DNA, the CDR3 is TGCAGCGTTGAATACAGCGGGAGGTACAATGAGCAGTTCTTC. This sequence encodes CSVEYSGRYNEQFF.

This clonotype was recorded many times. The rearrangement links TRBV7-9 to TRBJ2-7, with 9 bases that match TRBD1. V shed 6 bases, J shed 7 bases, and the junction held 10 bases outside the gene matches. CDR3 length: 14 amino acids. CDR1 SEHNR and CDR2 FQNEAQ come from the germline V gene (reference sequence). The CDR3 bases are TGTGCCAGCAGATTCAGGGGGACAGGGAATGAGCAGTACGTC. It codes for CASRFRGTGNEQYV.

This clonotype has at least ten counts. The chain recombines TRBV20-1 with TRBJ2-5; D gene unclear. The V and J ends lost 5 bases and 4 bases respectively, with 14 bases between them. The CDR3 runs to 13 residues. Per the germline V gene, CDR1 is DFQATT and CDR2 is SNEGSKA (reference sequence). This CDR3 is CSAPGPWGETQYF. The CDR3 nucleotides read TGCAGTGCTCCCGGCCCTTGGGGAGAGACCCAGTACTTC.

There are many counts of this clonotype. V and J are TRBV3-1 and TRBJ1-1; tentatively, D is TRBD1 (6 bases). CDR1 is LGHDT, CDR2 YNNKEL, per germline (reference sequence). V lost 4 bases, J lost 6 bases, and 18 bases lay in between. The CDR3 is made up of 15 amino acids. In DNA, the CDR3 is TGTGCCAGCAGCCCAATAGGGGGGGGGGTTGCTGAAGCTTTCTTT. Translated, it gives CASSPIGGGVAEAFF.

This clonotype has ten or more counts. The chain uses TRBV18 and TRBJ1-1; 7 positions match TRBD1. Trimming took 1 base from V and 0 from J; bases not matched to a gene: 8. There are 17 residues in the CDR3. Germline V CDR1 and CDR2: KGHSH, LQKENI. The CDR3 region is CASSPRDSNTLNTEAFF. The CDR3 coding sequence is TGTGCCAGCTCACCACGGGACAGTAACACTCTGAACACTGAAGCTTTCTTT. Full variable domain (missing parts from reference TRBV18 and TRBJ1-1): NAGVMQNPRHLVRRRGQEARLRCSPMKGHSHVYWYRQLPEEGLKFMVYLQKENIIDESGMPKERFSAEFPKEGPSILRIQQVVRGDSAAYFCASSPRDSNTLNTEAFFGQGTRLTVV.

This clonotype was detected ten times or more. This rearrangement joins TRBV5-1 to TRBJ2-1, with 7 bases lining up with TRBD1. The ends lost 7 bases at V and 0 bases at J; junction bases unmatched: 7. The germline CDR1 and CDR2 sequences are SGHRS and YFSETQ. This CDR3 contains 15 residues. Written as DNA, the CDR3 is TGCGCCAGCCGAAATAGGGACAGCTCCTACAATGAGCAGTTCTTC. Amino acids: CASRNRDSSYNEQFF.

At least ten counts were recorded for this clonotype. The chain employs TRBV7-2 and TRBJ1-1, with D hard to call. The CDR3 extends over 13 amino acids. The V gene's germline CDR1 is SGHTA and CDR2 FQGNSA. V lost 6 bases and J 6 bases, leaving 14 bases between the germline ends. CDR3 residues: CASSPQGMAEAFF. Written as DNA, the CDR3 is TGTGCCAGCAGTCCACAAGGGATGGCTGAAGCTTTCTTT.

This clonotype was observed a few times. This clone may be a read error of a much larger clone one base away. The genes are TRBV4-2 and TRBJ1-2; D ambiguous. CDR3 length: 13 amino acids. The germline V and J ends were trimmed by 1 base and 1 base, with 4 bases remaining between them. Germline V gene lookup returns CDR1 LGHNA and CDR2 YNFKEQ. CDR3 region: CASSQGHNYGYTF. The CDR3 DNA sequence: TGTGCCAGCAGCCAAGGACATAACTATGGCTACACCTTC.

This clonotype was picked up many times. CDR3 DNA sequence: TGTGCCAGCAGCATTAGACAGGGTCTTAATGAAAAACTGTTTTTT. Protein: CASSIRQGLNEKLFF. The chain carries TRBV7-8 and TRBJ1-4; 7 nucleotides align to TRBD1. J was trimmed by 4 bases and V by 5 bases; bases with no gene match: 7. This CDR3 has 15 amino acids. The germline CDR1 and CDR2 sequences are SGHVS and FQNEAQ.